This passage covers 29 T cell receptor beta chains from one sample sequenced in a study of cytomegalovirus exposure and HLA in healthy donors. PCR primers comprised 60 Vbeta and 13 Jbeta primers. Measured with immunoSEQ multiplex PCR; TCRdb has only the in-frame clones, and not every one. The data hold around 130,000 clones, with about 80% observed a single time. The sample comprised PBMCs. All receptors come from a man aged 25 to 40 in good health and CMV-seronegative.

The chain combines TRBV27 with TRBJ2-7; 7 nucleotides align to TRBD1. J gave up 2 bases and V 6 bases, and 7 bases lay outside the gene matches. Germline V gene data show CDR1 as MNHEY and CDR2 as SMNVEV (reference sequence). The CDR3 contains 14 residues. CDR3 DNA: TGTGCCAGCAGCTGGGGTCAGGGGGCCTACGAGCAGTACTTC. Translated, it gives CASSWGQGAYEQYF.

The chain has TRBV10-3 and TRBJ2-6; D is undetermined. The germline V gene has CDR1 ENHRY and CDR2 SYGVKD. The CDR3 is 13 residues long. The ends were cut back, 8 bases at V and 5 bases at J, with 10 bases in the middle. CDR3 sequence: CAISEQRANVLTF. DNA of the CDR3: TGTGCCATCTCCGAGCAAAGGGCCAACGTCCTGACTTTC.

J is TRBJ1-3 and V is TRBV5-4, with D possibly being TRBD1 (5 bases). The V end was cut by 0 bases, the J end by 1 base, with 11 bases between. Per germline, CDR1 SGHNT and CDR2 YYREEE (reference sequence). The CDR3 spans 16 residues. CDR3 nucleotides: TGTGCCAGCAGCTTGGGGGGGGAGAGATCTGGAAACACCATATATTTT. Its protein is CASSLGGERSGNTIYF.

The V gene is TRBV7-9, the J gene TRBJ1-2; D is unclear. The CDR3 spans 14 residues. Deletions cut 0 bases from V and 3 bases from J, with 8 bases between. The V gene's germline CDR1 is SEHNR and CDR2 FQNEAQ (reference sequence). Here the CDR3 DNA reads TGTGCCAGCAGCTTAGCTCTCCAGGACTATGGCTACACCTTC. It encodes CASSLALQDYGYTF. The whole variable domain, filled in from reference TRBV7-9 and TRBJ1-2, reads DTGVSQNPRHKITKRGQNVTFRCDPISEHNRLYWYRQTLGQGPEFLTYFQNEAQLEKSRLLSDRFSAERPKGSFSTLEIQRTEQGDSAMYLCASSLALQDYGYTFGSGTRLTVV.

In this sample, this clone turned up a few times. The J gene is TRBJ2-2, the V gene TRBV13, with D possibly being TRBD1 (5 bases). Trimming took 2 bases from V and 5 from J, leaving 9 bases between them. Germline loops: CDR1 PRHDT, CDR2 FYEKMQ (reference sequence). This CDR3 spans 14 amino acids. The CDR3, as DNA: TGTGCCAGCAGCTTAAGGACATCGACCGGGGAGCTGTTTTTT. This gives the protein CASSLRTSTGELFF.

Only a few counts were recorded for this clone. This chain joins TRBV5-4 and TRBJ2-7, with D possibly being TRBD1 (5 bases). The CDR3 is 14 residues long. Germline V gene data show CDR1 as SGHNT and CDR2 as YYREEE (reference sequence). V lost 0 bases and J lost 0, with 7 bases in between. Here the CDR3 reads CASSLDRRSYEQYF. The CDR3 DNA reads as TGTGCCAGCAGCTTGGACAGGCGCTCCTACGAGCAGTACTTC.

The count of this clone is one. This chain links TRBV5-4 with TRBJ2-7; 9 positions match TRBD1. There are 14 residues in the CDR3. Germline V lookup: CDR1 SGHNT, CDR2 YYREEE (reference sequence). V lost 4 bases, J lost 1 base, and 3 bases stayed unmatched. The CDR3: CASSRQGGSYEQYF. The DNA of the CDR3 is TGTGCCAGCAGCCGACAGGGGGGGTCCTACGAGCAGTACTTC.

The CDR3 bases are TGTGCCAGCAGCATCACGAACACCGGGGAGCTGTTTTTT. It codes for CASSITNTGELFF. J is TRBJ2-2 and V is TRBV6-6; no clear D gene. V shed 6 bases and J shed 0 bases, with 5 bases lying between them. CDR3 length: 13 residues. Germline CDR1 reads MNHNY; CDR2 reads SVGAGI (reference sequence).

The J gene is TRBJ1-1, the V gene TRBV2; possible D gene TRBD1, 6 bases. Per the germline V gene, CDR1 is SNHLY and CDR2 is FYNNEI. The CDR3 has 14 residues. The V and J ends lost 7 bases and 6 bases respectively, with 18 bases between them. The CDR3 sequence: CASTVISAGAEAFF. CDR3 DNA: TGTGCCAGCACCGTAATAAGCGCAGGGGCTGAAGCTTTCTTT.

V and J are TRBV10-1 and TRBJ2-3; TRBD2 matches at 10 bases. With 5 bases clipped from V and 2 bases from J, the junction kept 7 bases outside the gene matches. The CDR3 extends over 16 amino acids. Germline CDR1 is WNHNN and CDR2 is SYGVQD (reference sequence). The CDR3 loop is CASSPGLAAFTDTQYF. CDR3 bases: TGCGCCAGCAGTCCAGGACTAGCGGCATTCACAGATACGCAGTATTTT.

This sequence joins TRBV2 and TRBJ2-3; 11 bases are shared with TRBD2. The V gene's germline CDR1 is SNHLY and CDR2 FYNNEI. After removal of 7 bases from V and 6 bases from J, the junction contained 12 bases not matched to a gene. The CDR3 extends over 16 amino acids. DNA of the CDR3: TGTGCCAGCATCCCAGAGGCTAGCGGGAGGTGGGATACGCAGTATTTT. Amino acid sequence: CASIPEASGRWDTQYF.

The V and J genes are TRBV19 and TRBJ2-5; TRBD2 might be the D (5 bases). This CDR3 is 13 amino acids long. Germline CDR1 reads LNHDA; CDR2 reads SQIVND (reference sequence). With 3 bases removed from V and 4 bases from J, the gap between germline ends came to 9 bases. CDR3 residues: CASSIWLAETQYF. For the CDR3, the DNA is TGTGCCAGTAGTATCTGGCTAGCAGAGACCCAGTACTTC.

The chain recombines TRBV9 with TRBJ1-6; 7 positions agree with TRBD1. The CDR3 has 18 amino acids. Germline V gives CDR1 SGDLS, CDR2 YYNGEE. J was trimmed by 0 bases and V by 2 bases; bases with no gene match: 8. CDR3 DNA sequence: TGTGCCAGCAGCGTCAGACAGGGTCCGAACTCCTATAATTCACCCCTCCACTTT. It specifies CASSVRQGPNSYNSPLHF.

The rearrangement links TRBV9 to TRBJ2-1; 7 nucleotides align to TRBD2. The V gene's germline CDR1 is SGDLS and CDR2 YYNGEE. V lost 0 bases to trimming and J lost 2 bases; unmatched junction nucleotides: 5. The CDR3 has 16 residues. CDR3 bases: TGTGCCAGCAGCGTAGCGGGGGGTGTTCCCTACAATGAGCAGTTCTTC. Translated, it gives CASSVAGGVPYNEQFF.

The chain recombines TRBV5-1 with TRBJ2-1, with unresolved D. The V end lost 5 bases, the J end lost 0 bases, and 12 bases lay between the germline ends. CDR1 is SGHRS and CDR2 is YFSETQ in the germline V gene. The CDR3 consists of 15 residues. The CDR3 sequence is CASRPTTGSYNEQFF. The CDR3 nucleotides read TGCGCCAGCAGACCTACTACCGGCTCCTACAATGAGCAGTTCTTC.

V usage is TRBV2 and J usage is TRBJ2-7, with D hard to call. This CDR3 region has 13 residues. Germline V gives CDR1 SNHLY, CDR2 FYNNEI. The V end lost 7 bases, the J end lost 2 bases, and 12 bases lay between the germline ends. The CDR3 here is CASTQAPTYEQYF. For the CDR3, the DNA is TGTGCCAGCACCCAGGCCCCGACCTACGAGCAGTACTTC.

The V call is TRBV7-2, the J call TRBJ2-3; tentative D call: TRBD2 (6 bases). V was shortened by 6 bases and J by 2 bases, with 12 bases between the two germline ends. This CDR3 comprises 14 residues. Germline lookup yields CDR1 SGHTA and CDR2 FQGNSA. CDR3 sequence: CASRAWGLTDTQYF. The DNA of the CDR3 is TGTGCCAGCAGGGCGTGGGGACTCACAGATACGCAGTATTTT.

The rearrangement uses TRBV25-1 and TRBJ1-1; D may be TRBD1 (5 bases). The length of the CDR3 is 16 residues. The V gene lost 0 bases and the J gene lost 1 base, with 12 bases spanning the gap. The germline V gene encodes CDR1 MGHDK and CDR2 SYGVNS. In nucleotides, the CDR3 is TGTGCCAGCAGTGAATATGGCAGGGCCCCGAACACTGAAGCTTTCTTT. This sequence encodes CASSEYGRAPNTEAFF.

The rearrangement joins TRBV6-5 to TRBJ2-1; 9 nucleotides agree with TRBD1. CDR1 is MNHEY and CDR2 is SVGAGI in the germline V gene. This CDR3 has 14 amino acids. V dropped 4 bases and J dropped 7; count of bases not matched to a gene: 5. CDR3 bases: TGTGCCAGCAGTTTCGGGACAGGGCTGAATGAGCAGTTCTTC. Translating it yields CASSFGTGLNEQFF.

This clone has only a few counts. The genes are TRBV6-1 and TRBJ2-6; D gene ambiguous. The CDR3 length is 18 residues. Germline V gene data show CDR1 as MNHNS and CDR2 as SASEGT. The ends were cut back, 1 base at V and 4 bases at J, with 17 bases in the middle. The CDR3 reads CASSEGRFSVKGANVLTF. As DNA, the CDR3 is TGTGCCAGCAGTGAAGGTCGGTTTAGTGTGAAAGGGGCCAACGTCCTGACTTTC.

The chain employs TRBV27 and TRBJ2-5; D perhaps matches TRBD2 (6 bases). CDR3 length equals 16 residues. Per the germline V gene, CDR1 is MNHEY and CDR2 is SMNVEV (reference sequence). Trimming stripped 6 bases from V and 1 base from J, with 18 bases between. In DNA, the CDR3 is TGTGCCAGCAGCCGACGGGCGGGAAGGGGCCAAGAGACCCAGTACTTC. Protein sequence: CASSRRAGRGQETQYF.

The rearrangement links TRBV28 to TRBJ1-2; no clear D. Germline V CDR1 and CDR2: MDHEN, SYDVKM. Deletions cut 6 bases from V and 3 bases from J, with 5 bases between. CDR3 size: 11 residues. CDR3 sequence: CASSQYYGYTF. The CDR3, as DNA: TGTGCCAGCAGCCAATACTATGGCTACACCTTC.

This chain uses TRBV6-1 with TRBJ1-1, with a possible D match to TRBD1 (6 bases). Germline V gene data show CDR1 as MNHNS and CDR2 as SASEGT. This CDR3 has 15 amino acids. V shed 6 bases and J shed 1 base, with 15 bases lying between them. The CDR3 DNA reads TGTGCCAGCAGCCAGTACAGGGAATGGAACACTGAAGCTTTCTTT. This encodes CASSQYREWNTEAFF.

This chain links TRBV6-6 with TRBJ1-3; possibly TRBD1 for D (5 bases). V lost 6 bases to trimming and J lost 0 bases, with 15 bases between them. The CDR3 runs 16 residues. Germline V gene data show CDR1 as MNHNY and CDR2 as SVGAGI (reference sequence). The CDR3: CASRAGYTSSGNTIYF. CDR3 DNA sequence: TGTGCCAGCAGGGCAGGGTATACCAGCTCTGGAAACACCATATATTTT.

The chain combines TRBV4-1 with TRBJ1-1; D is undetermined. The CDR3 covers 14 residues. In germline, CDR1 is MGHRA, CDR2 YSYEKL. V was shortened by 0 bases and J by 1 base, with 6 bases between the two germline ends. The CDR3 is CASSQESRNTEAFF. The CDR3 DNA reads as TGCGCCAGCAGCCAAGAGTCCAGGAACACTGAAGCTTTCTTT.

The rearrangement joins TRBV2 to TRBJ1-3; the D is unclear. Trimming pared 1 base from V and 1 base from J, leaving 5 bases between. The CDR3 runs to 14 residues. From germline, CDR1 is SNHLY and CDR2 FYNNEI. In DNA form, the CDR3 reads TGTGCCAGCAGTGAAGGCGGGTCTGGAAACACCATATATTTT. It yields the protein CASSEGGSGNTIYF.

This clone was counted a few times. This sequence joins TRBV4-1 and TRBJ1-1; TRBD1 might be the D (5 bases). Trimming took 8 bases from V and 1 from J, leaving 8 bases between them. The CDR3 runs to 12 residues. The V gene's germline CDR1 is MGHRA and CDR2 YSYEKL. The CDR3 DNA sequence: TGCGCCAGCTCGACAGAGAACACTGAAGCTTTCTTT. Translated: CASSTENTEAFF.

CDR3 residues: CASSGGASGPQETQYF. The CDR3 DNA reads TGTGCCAGCAGTGGGGGGGCTAGCGGACCCCAAGAGACCCAGTACTTC. The J gene is TRBJ2-5, the V gene TRBV6-1, with a possible D match to TRBD2 (7 bases). The germline V gene encodes CDR1 MNHNS and CDR2 SASEGT. V was pared by 4 bases and J by 1 base, with 16 bases between. The CDR3 extends over 16 amino acids.

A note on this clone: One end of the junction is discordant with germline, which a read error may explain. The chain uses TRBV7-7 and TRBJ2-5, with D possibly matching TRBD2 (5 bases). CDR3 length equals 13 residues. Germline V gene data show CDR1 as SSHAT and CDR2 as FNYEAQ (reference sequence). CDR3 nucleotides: TGTGCTAGCAGCTTCGAACTAGGGGAGACCCAGTACTTC. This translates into CASSFELGETQYF.